This is a list of T cell receptor beta chains from one sample in a study of blood T cell repertoires in COVID-19. The method was immunoSEQ multiplex PCR; TCRdb's version includes in-frame clones alone and lacks a portion of them. The repertoire holds about 480,000 clones, with 80% to 90% as singletons. The specimen sequenced was peripheral blood. The receptors originated from a man aged 18 to 30 with COVID-19, enrolled during active disease. CDR3s include the opening cysteine and the closing phenylalanine or tryptophan. D genes are given only for firm matches. Size values are once, few and many counts, or a class for expanded clones, and some rows have none.

CDR3 protein,CDR3 DNA,clone size,J gene,D gene,V gene
CASSPRVGAETQYF,TGTGCCAGCTCACCAAGGGTAGGGGCTGAGACCCAGTACTTC,NA,TRBJ2-5,NA,TRBV18
CASTAGGYNEQFF,TGCGCCAGCACAGCGGGGGGTTACAATGAGCAGTTCTTC,NA,TRBJ2-1,TRBD2,TRBV5-1
CASSRTGTGHRNQETQYF,TGTGCCAGCAGTCGTACCGGGACTGGACACCGGAACCAAGAGACCCAGTACTTC,NA,TRBJ2-5,NA,TRBV28
CASSVSGMTDTQYF,TGTGCCAGCAGTGTCTCCGGGATGACAGATACGCAGTATTTT,NA,TRBJ2-3,NA,TRBV25-1
CASSPSGGTGELFF,TGTGCCAGTAGTCCATCGGGGGGGACCGGGGAGCTGTTTTTT,NA,TRBJ2-2,TRBD2,TRBV19
CASSSDRGSNQPQHF,TGTGCCAGCAGTTCTGACAGGGGTAGCAATCAGCCCCAGCATTTT,NA,TRBJ1-5,TRBD1,TRBV6-5
CASSLGVAGQETQYF,TGTGCCAGCAGCTTAGGAGTAGCGGGGCAAGAGACCCAGTACTTC,NA,TRBJ2-5,TRBD2,TRBV11-3
CASSYDFSYEQYF,TGTGCCAGCAGTTATGACTTCTCCTACGAGCAGTACTTC,NA,TRBJ2-7,NA,TRBV27
CASSVGLAGSYNEQFF,TGCGCCAGCAGCGTGGGACTAGCGGGGTCCTACAATGAGCAGTTCTTC,NA,TRBJ2-1,TRBD2,TRBV5-1
CASSLQKGIQPQHF,TGTGCCAGCAGTTTACAAAAGGGGATTCAGCCCCAGCATTTT,NA,TRBJ1-5,NA,TRBV27
CASMRSVVYNEQFF,TGTGCCAGCATGCGAAGCGTTGTCTACAATGAGCAGTTCTTC,NA,TRBJ2-1,NA,TRBV6-5
CASTQGGRETGELFF,TGTGCCAGCACTCAAGGCGGGAGGGAGACCGGGGAGCTGTTTTTT,NA,TRBJ2-2,TRBD2,TRBV4-2
CASSLSRLAGGRTDTQYF,TGTGCCAGCAGTTTATCGCGACTAGCGGGGGGAAGAACAGATACGCAGTATTTT,NA,TRBJ2-3,TRBD2,TRBV27
CAWSVRGRVLYEQYF,TGTGCCTGGAGTGTACGCGGGAGGGTCCTCTACGAGCAGTACTTC,NA,TRBJ2-7,TRBD2,TRBV30
CASSPTSGNTGELFF,TGTGCCAGCAGCCCGACTAGCGGGAACACCGGGGAGCTGTTTTTT,NA,TRBJ2-2,TRBD2,TRBV5-4
CASSEPFSGIKTQYF,TGTGCCAGCAGCGAGCCCTTTAGCGGGATAAAGACCCAGTACTTC,NA,TRBJ2-5,TRBD2,TRBV3-1/TRBV3-2
CASSLRGRADNEQFF,TGCGCCAGCAGCTTGAGAGGGAGGGCAGACAATGAGCAGTTCTTC,NA,TRBJ2-1,TRBD2,TRBV5-1
CASSRTKNTDTQYF,TGTGCCAGCAGCCGGACAAAGAACACAGATACGCAGTATTTT,NA,TRBJ2-3,NA,TRBV13
CASSLGGSGVSPLHF,TGTGCCAGCAGCTTAGGAGGCAGCGGCGTATCACCCCTCCACTTT,NA,TRBJ1-6,NA,TRBV7-3
CASMGFSSGTQYF,TGTGCCTCCATGGGTTTTTCCAGCGGGACGCAGTATTTT,NA,TRBJ2-3,NA,TRBV7-9
CASSFYPGASSSYNEQFF,TGTGCCAGCAGTTTTTACCCAGGGGCTTCAAGCTCCTACAATGAGCAGTTCTTC,once,TRBJ2-1,NA,TRBV6-4
CATTLPGGTEAFF,TGTGCCACTACTCTTCCGGGAGGCACTGAAGCTTTCTTT,NA,TRBJ1-1,NA,TRBV10-3
CASSSGQGGFANYGYTF,TGTGCCAGCAGCTCTGGACAGGGAGGCTTCGCTAACTATGGCTACACCTTC,NA,TRBJ1-2,TRBD1,TRBV5-4
CASSLGDKQETQYF,TGTGCCAGCAGTTTGGGGGACAAGCAAGAGACCCAGTACTTC,NA,TRBJ2-5,NA,TRBV28
CATTDRGHEQYF,TGTGCCACGACGGACAGGGGGCACGAGCAGTACTTC,NA,TRBJ2-7,TRBD1,TRBV27
CASSAGLAPYNEQFF,TGTGCCAGCAGCGCCGGACTAGCGCCGTACAATGAGCAGTTCTTC,NA,TRBJ2-1,TRBD2,TRBV7-9
CASSLEGGISYEQYF,TGTGCCAGCAGCTTAGAGGGAGGGATTTCCTACGAGCAGTACTTC,NA,TRBJ2-7,TRBD2,TRBV7-2
CASSLTGSTYEQYF,TGTGCCAGCAGTTTGACAGGTTCTACCTACGAGCAGTACTTC,once,TRBJ2-7,NA,TRBV6-5
CASSLGLSNTGELFF,TGCGCCAGCAGCCTGGGACTATCAAACACCGGGGAGCTGTTTTTT,NA,TRBJ2-2,TRBD2,TRBV5-1
CASSRPGQGMAEAFF,TGTGCCAGCAGCCGTCCGGGACAGGGGATGGCTGAAGCTTTCTTT,NA,TRBJ1-1,TRBD1,TRBV4-2
CASSQVGGRDEQFF,TGTGCCAGCAGCCAAGTGGGGGGGCGGGATGAGCAGTTCTTC,NA,TRBJ2-1,NA,TRBV3-1/TRBV3-2
CASNTGDRPYNSPLHF,TGCGCCAGCAACACCGGGGACAGACCCTATAATTCACCCCTCCACTTT,NA,TRBJ1-6,TRBD1,TRBV5-1
CASRLTGVYEQYF,TGTGCCAGCAGGCTGACAGGGGTCTACGAGCAGTACTTC,NA,TRBJ2-7,TRBD1,TRBV27
CASSPTSGRTYEQYF,TGTGCCAGCAGTCCCACTAGCGGGAGAACCTACGAGCAGTACTTC,NA,TRBJ2-7,TRBD2,TRBV2
CASSNRESSGNTIYF,TGCGCCAGCTCAAACAGGGAGAGCTCTGGAAACACCATATATTTT,NA,TRBJ1-3,NA,TRBV4-1
CSVEVRQGALGANVLTF,TGCAGCGTTGAAGTCCGGCAGGGGGCACTTGGGGCCAACGTCCTGACTTTC,NA,TRBJ2-6,TRBD1,TRBV29-1
CASSDHSNQPQHF,TGTGCCAGCAGTGATCATAGCAATCAGCCCCAGCATTTT,NA,TRBJ1-5,NA,TRBV6-1
CASSWTGPNTEAFF,TGTGCCAGCAGCTGGACAGGGCCGAACACTGAAGCTTTCTTT,NA,TRBJ1-1,TRBD1,TRBV5-6
CASSFSGANVLTF,TGTGCCAGCAGCTTTAGCGGGGCCAACGTCCTGACTTTC,NA,TRBJ2-6,NA,TRBV11-2
CASSSLAAGQGYEQYF,TGTGCCAGCAGCTCTTTGGCCGCGGGACAGGGCTACGAGCAGTACTTC,NA,TRBJ2-7,TRBD1,TRBV5-4
CASSFETGTGKLFF,TGTGCCAGCAGTTTTGAGACAGGTACAGGGAAACTGTTTTTT,NA,TRBJ1-4,NA,TRBV28
CASSLGTSGSNEQFF,TGCGCCAGCAGCTTGGGGACTAGCGGGAGCAATGAGCAGTTCTTC,NA,TRBJ2-1,TRBD2,TRBV5-1
CASSVDQGSTEQYF,TGTGCCAGCAGCGTAGATCAGGGATCCACCGAGCAGTACTTC,once,TRBJ2-7,NA,TRBV9
CSAGQTNTGELFF,TGCAGCGCTGGACAGACGAACACCGGGGAGCTGTTTTTT,NA,TRBJ2-2,NA,TRBV29-1